This passage covers 14 T cell receptor beta chains from one sample sequenced in a study of blood T cell repertoires in COVID-19. Sequencing used immunoSEQ multiplex PCR; TCRdb keeps in-frame clones, though not all of them. Altogether tens of thousands of clones are present, 85% to 90% being singletons, with the ten largest covering less than 3%. The sequencing sample was made of peripheral blood. The receptors were sampled from a man older than 75 with acute or convalescent COVID-19.

The V call is TRBV6-6, the J call TRBJ1-2; 10 bases are a match to TRBD1. Trimming removed 9 bases from V and 4 bases from J; junction bases left unmatched: 11. Germline lookup yields CDR1 MNHNY and CDR2 SVGAGI (reference sequence). There are 15 residues in the CDR3. The CDR3 region is CASHRDGTGAYGYTF. The CDR3 DNA reads TGTGCCAGTCACAGAGATGGGACAGGGGCCTATGGCTACACCTTC.

The chain recombines TRBV20-1 with TRBJ2-7; 8 nucleotides match TRBD1. Per germline, CDR1 DFQATT and CDR2 SNEGSKA (reference sequence). The CDR3 contains 11 residues. Unmatched junction bases numbered 6, after V lost 5 bases and J lost 9 bases. The CDR3 loop reads CSAPQGAGQYF. DNA for the CDR3: TGCAGTGCTCCTCAGGGGGCTGGGCAGTACTTC.

The genes are TRBV5-1 and TRBJ1-1; D might be TRBD1 (6 bases). With 4 bases removed from V and 4 bases from J, the gap between germline ends came to 20 bases. This CDR3 has 16 residues. Germline V gene data show CDR1 as SGHRS and CDR2 as YFSETQ. The DNA of the CDR3 is TGCGCCAGCAGCGCGCAACAGGGCGGGCTCGTCACTGAAGCTTTCTTT. Protein product: CASSAQQGGLVTEAFF.

CDR3 in DNA: TGTGCTAGTGGCCTCAAACAGGGGAACACTGAAGCTTTCTTT. It translates to CASGLKQGNTEAFF. The chain has TRBV12-5 and TRBJ1-1, with D possibly TRBD1 on 6 matching bases. The CDR3 runs 14 residues. The germline V and J ends were trimmed by 6 bases and 1 base, with 12 bases remaining between them. Germline CDR1 LGHNT, CDR2 FRNRAP.

V gene TRBV6-1 combines with J gene TRBJ1-1; D is undetermined. This CDR3 spans 14 amino acids. Trimming cost V 2 bases and J 5 bases, with 12 bases left between them. The germline CDR1 and CDR2 sequences are MNHNS and SASEGT. CDR3 protein: CASSERSGWTEAFF. The CDR3 DNA follows: TGTGCCAGCAGTGAAAGGTCGGGGTGGACTGAAGCTTTCTTT.

This chain links TRBV19 with TRBJ1-1, with TRBD1 as a possible D gene (6 bases). Looked up from germline, CDR1 is LNHDA and CDR2 is SQIVND (reference sequence). This CDR3 region has 14 residues. V shed 10 bases and J shed 8 bases, with 23 bases lying between them. For the CDR3, the DNA is TGTGCCACGGAACGTAGGCGTTGGGGGGGCGAAGCTTTCTTT. This encodes CATERRRWGGEAFF.

This chain uses TRBV29-1 with TRBJ1-5, with a weak D call TRBD1 (5 bases). The CDR3 consists of 13 residues. Germline V CDR1 and CDR2: SQVTM, ANQGSEA. Between the trimmed V and J ends, which lost 5 bases and 0 bases, there was a span of 8 bases. The CDR3 protein is CSVRQNSNQPQHF. The CDR3, as DNA: TGCAGCGTTAGACAGAATAGCAATCAGCCCCAGCATTTT.

The genes are TRBV10-3 and TRBJ2-1; the D gene is possibly TRBD2 (6 bases). In germline, CDR1 is ENHRY, CDR2 SYGVKD. The CDR3 extends over 13 amino acids. The V gene lost 4 bases and the J gene lost 8 bases, with 12 bases spanning the gap. CDR3 nucleotides: TGTGCCATCAGTGCTAGACTAGATTATGAGCAGTTCTTC. Protein: CAISARLDYEQFF.

V is TRBV19 and J is TRBJ2-1; tentative D call: TRBD2 (6 bases). Trimming took 9 bases from V and 3 from J, leaving 15 bases between them. CDR1 LNHDA and CDR2 SQIVND come from the germline V gene (reference sequence). CDR3 size: 14 residues. This CDR3 is CASQGLNYYNEQFF. The CDR3 nucleotides read TGTGCCAGCCAGGGACTCAACTACTACAATGAGCAGTTCTTC. Filled out from reference TRBV19 and TRBJ2-1, the complete variable domain reads DGGITQSPKYLFRKEGQNVTLSCEQNLNHDAMYWYRQDPGQGLRLIYYSQIVNDFQKGDIAEGYSVSREKKESFPLTVTSAQKNPTAFYLCASQGLNYYNEQFFGPGTRLTVL.

The chain has TRBV7-2 and TRBJ1-4, with D unclear. The V end was cut by 5 bases, the J end by 6 bases, with 13 bases between. The CDR3 has 14 amino acids. The germline V gene has CDR1 SGHTA and CDR2 FQGNSA. The CDR3, as DNA: TGTGCCAGCAGCCCGGGTCCTTTTGATGAAAAACTGTTTTTT. The encoded protein is CASSPGPFDEKLFF.

The rearrangement joins TRBV2 to TRBJ2-7; 11 bases are shared with TRBD2. Germline CDR1 reads SNHLY; CDR2 reads FYNNEI. This CDR3 is built from 13 residues. J gave up 0 bases and V 8 bases, and 0 bases lay outside the gene matches. The CDR3 reads CASGLAGSYEQYF. CDR3 nucleotide sequence: TGTGCCAGCGGACTAGCGGGCTCCTACGAGCAGTACTTC. The whole variable domain, filled in from reference TRBV2 and TRBJ2-7, reads EPEVTQTPSHQVTQMGQEVILRCVPISNHLYFYWYRQILGQKVEFLVSFYNNEISEKSEIFDDQFSVERPDGSNFTLKIRSTKLEDSAMYFCASGLAGSYEQYFGPGTRLTVT.

The table lists this clone with a count of one. The chain is built from TRBV18 and TRBJ1-3, with D tentatively TRBD1 (5 bases). The CDR3 runs to 16 residues. V lost 3 bases to trimming and J lost 2 bases, with 14 bases between them. Germline CDR1 KGHSH, CDR2 LQKENI. The CDR3: CASSPIAGEPGNTIYF. The CDR3 DNA sequence: TGTGCCAGCTCACCCATCGCGGGGGAACCTGGAAACACCATATATTTT.

The rearrangement links TRBV2 to TRBJ1-1; 7 bases are a match to TRBD1. Trimming cost V 4 bases and J 5 bases; bases outside gene matches: 4. This CDR3 contains 13 residues. Germline V gene lookup returns CDR1 SNHLY and CDR2 FYNNEI. CDR3 nucleotide sequence: TGTGCCAGCAGTGGTCAGGGGGTGACTGAAGCTTTCTTT. Protein sequence: CASSGQGVTEAFF.

This clone was counted only a few times. This chain uses TRBV7-9 with TRBJ1-2, with TRBD1 matching over 8 bases. The CDR3 extends over 13 amino acids. Trimming cost V 5 bases and J 7 bases; bases outside gene matches: 6. Per the germline V gene, CDR1 is SEHNR and CDR2 is FQNEAQ (reference sequence). CDR3 coding DNA: TGTGCCAGCAGCCTCAGGGGGCTAATTGGCTACACCTTC. Translation: CASSLRGLIGYTF.